These T cell receptor beta chains were read from a single sample in a study of OX40 agonist ivuxolimab in advanced cancers. The repertoire was sequenced with immunoSEQ multiplex PCR; TCRdb's copy has only in-frame clones and lacks some. The data show around 76,000 clones, with 86% seen just once and roughly 3% held by the top ten. Source: CD4+ or CD8+ T cells sorted from blood, taken in a trial of the OX40 agonist ivuxolimab. These receptors were taken from an adult with an advanced solid tumor such as melanoma, head and neck, liver or kidney cancer. Each CDR3 is given without its conserved first and last residue. The order of the fields is V gene, CDR3 protein.

TRBV9,ASSVEVGGPDTQY
TRBV30,AWSWVRGKNTEAF
TRBV27,ASSPLRLHSNQPQH
TRBV27,ASSFLGGGVDEQF
TRBV6-1,ASSETGGTGNTIY
TRBV7-2,ASSLTTSGGARNEQF
TRBV11-3,ASSLAGQGAGEQY
TRBV10-3,AIREGTGALTDTQY
TRBV19,ASSPGQEYGYT
TRBV11-2,ASSVTGTNYGYT
TRBV28,ASRSNLLPGTNEQF
TRBV12-5,ASGLGLADRSYEQY
TRBV6-5,ASSRTGESSAF
TRBV19,ASRRGGSYEQY
TRBV11-2,ASSLEAGGTNTIY
TRBV4-3,ASSQEDRDTDTQY
TRBV10-3,AISESGQRNTEAF
TRBV6-1,ASSELFATNEKLF